A selection of T cell receptor beta chains follows, all from one sample in a study of blood T cell repertoires in COVID-19. Using immunoSEQ multiplex PCR, the repertoire was profiled, and TCRdb retains in-frame clones only, with some absent. The sample yields approximately 300,000 clones, roughly 91% seen once. Sequencing input: PBMCs or T cells enriched from blood (not recorded which). These receptors were obtained from a woman in her twenties or thirties who had recovered from COVID-19. The CDR3 runs from the conserved cysteine through the conserved F or W. A D gene is named only where the DNA matches it firmly. Rows may omit the clone size; those that give it use once, few, many or a size class.

TRBJ1-5 | . | TRBD1 | TRBV6-5 | TGTGCCAGCAGTTTCCGGGACAGGGGTAATGTTCAGCCCCAGCATTTT | CASSFRDRGNVQPQHF
TRBJ2-3 | . | . | TRBV7-2 | TGTGCCAGCAGCTCCTACACAGATACGCAGTATTTT | CASSSYTDTQYF
TRBJ1-2 | . | . | TRBV3-1/TRBV3-2 | TGTGCCAGCAGCCAAGGGCTGGCAGTTTATGGCTACACCTTC | CASSQGLAVYGYTF
TRBJ1-5 | . | . | TRBV5-8 | TGTGCCAGCAGCTTCTCGGTAGATAGCAATCAGCCCCAGCATTTT | CASSFSVDSNQPQHF
TRBJ1-4 | . | . | TRBV21-1 | TGTGCCAGCAGCAAAGCTTGCCCCACCCGACAGGGGGAGGATGAAAAACTGTTTTTT | CASSKACPTRQGEDEKLFF
TRBJ2-7 | . | TRBD2 | TRBV4-1 | TGCGCCAGCAGCCAACGTACTAGCGGGACCTACGAGCAGTACTTC | CASSQRTSGTYEQYF
TRBJ1-2 | . | TRBD1 | TRBV29-1 | TGCAGCGCCGGGACAGACTATGGCTACACCTTC | CSAGTDYGYTF
TRBJ1-1 | . | . | TRBV19 | TGTGCCAGTAGTCCGCTGGGCGGGGTATTCTTCACTGAAGCTTTCTTT | CASSPLGGVFFTEAFF
TRBJ1-1 | . | TRBD1 | TRBV12-5 | TGTGCTAGTGGTCATGGGACAGCTGGAACTGAAGCTTTCTTT | CASGHGTAGTEAFF
TRBJ2-1 | . | . | TRBV10-2 | TGCGCCAGCAGTGGTGAAGGACTTTCAGCTTACAATGAGCAGTTCTTC | CASSGEGLSAYNEQFF
TRBJ1-5 | once | . | TRBV28 | TGTGCCAGCATCTCACAGGGTCGGCTAAGCAATCAGCCCCAGCATTTT | CASISQGRLSNQPQHF
TRBJ2-7 | . | . | TRBV29-1 | TGCAGCGTCGGGGATGTCTACGAGCAGTACTTC | CSVGDVYEQYF
TRBJ2-7 | . | TRBD1 | TRBV27 | TGTGCCAGCAGTCCGCTGGGGACAGTTTACGAGCAGTACTTC | CASSPLGTVYEQYF
TRBJ2-7 | . | . | TRBV6-5 | TGTGCCAGCAGTTACTCAGGGGACGAGCAGTACTTC | CASSYSGDEQYF
TRBJ1-1 | . | . | TRBV28 | TGTGCCAGCAGAGATTATACACCTGAAGCTTTCTTT | CASRDYTPEAFF
TRBJ1-5 | . | . | TRBV5-1 | TGCGCCAGCAGTTACGGCGACACTCCGAATCAGCCCCAGCATTTT | CASSYGDTPNQPQHF
TRBJ1-6 | . | . | TRBV7-2 | TGTGCCAGCAGCTTTTTTATTAATTCACCCCTCCACTTT | CASSFFINSPLHF
TRBJ1-2 | few | . | TRBV24-1 | TGTGCCACCACACTGGGGAGGGCCTACTATGGCTACACCTTC | CATTLGRAYYGYTF
TRBJ1-5 | . | . | TRBV12-3/TRBV12-4 | TGTGCCAGCAGGCCGACCGGGTTGCCCCAGCATTTT | CASRPTGLPQHF
TRBJ2-1 | . | TRBD2 | TRBV6-5 | TGTGCCAGCACTGGACTAGCGAGCTACAATGAGCAGTTCTTC | CASTGLASYNEQFF
TRBJ1-5 | few | . | TRBV30 | TGTGCCTGGAAACTTGGAGGCAATCAGCCCCAGCATTTT | CAWKLGGNQPQHF
TRBJ1-1 | . | . | TRBV7-2 | TGTGCCAGCAGCCAAGGGGGAAGGGGCACTGAAGCTTTCTTT | CASSQGGRGTEAFF
TRBJ2-7 | . | TRBD1 | TRBV28 | TGTGCCAGCAGCCTCCGGACAGGGATCTACGAGCAGTACTTC | CASSLRTGIYEQYF
TRBJ2-1 | . | . | TRBV4-1 | TGCGCCAGCAGCCAAGTCTCCCGGTTACTAGGCAATGAGCAGTTCTTC | CASSQVSRLLGNEQFF
TRBJ1-1 | . | . | TRBV19 | TGTGCCAGTAGTATCGGTCCGAACACTGAAGCTTTCTTT | CASSIGPNTEAFF
TRBJ2-7 | . | . | TRBV10-2 | TGCGCCAGCTCCCTGACAGGCCCAATTTACGAGCAGTACTTC | CASSLTGPIYEQYF
TRBJ2-7 | . | TRBD1 | TRBV28 | TGTGCCAGCAGTCGACAGGGGGGTGATTACGAGCAGTACTTC | CASSRQGGDYEQYF
TRBJ1-1 | . | . | TRBV30 | TGTGCCCAACAATTCGGACATTCGGGGGGTAGTGAAGCTTTCTTT | CAQQFGHSGGSEAFF
TRBJ1-1 | . | TRBD1 | TRBV19 | TGTGCCAGTAGTATAGATGGGCAGGGGGGCACTGAAGCTTTCTTT | CASSIDGQGGTEAFF
TRBJ1-2 | once | . | TRBV19 | TGTGCCAGTAGTATAGTCTCAGGGGAGGGAGACCACCTTGTGAACGGCTACACCTTC | CASSIVSGEGDHLVNGYTF
TRBJ2-2 | . | . | TRBV19 | TGTGCCAGTAGTATAGGAGCAGGGATGAACACCGGGGAGCTGTTTTTT | CASSIGAGMNTGELFF
TRBJ2-3 | . | TRBD2 | TRBV12-3/TRBV12-4 | TGTGCCAGCAGCCAGATAGCGGGTACGCAGTATTTT | CASSQIAGTQYF
TRBJ1-1 | few | . | TRBV4-3 | TGCGCCAGCAGCCAGGACAGAATGAACACTGAAGCTTTCTTT | CASSQDRMNTEAFF
TRBJ2-7 | . | TRBD1 | TRBV5-1 | TGCGCCAGCAGCCCAGGGGACAGTGCTTTCCCCGAGCAGTACTTC | CASSPGDSAFPEQYF
TRBJ1-3 | . | . | TRBV6-5 | TGTGCCAGCGGGAAGGCGGGAATAGGGGGAAACACCATATATTTT | CASGKAGIGGNTIYF
TRBJ2-2 | . | TRBD2 | TRBV5-1 | TGCGCCAGCAGAGACACCAAGCAGCTTAGCGGGAGGGGCGCGGACACCGGGGAGCTGTTTTTT | CASRDTKQLSGRGADTGELFF
TRBJ2-1 | . | . | TRBV3-1/TRBV3-2 | TGTGCCAGCAGCACAGGGACTACCATCGCGCAGTTCTTC | CASSTGTTIAQFF
TRBJ2-1 | . | . | TRBV7-6 | TGTGCCAGCAGCCCCCTAGCGTTTTATTCCTACAATGAGCAGTTCTTC | CASSPLAFYSYNEQFF
TRBJ2-2 | . | TRBD2 | TRBV7-2 | TGTGCCAGCAGCTTACCCCCCGGACTAGCGGGGAACACCGGGGAGCTGTTTTTT | CASSLPPGLAGNTGELFF
TRBJ1-1 | . | TRBD1 | TRBV7-9 | TGTGCCAGCAGCTTGACAGGGGCGGTGAACACTGAAGCTTTCTTT | CASSLTGAVNTEAFF
TRBJ2-6 | . | TRBD1 | TRBV7-2 | TGTGCCAGCAGCCATGGACAGGGCTCTGGGGCCAACGTCCTGACTTTC | CASSHGQGSGANVLTF
TRBJ1-5 | . | . | TRBV2 | TGTGCCAGCAGTGATGGCCCGTGGGGGGGTCAGCCCCAGCATTTT | CASSDGPWGGQPQHF
TRBJ2-5 | . | . | TRBV7-9 | TGTGCCAGCAGCTTAGATTTGACTAGAATAGGGGAGACCCAGTACTTC | CASSLDLTRIGETQYF